This TCR beta chain was obtained from a study of cytomegalovirus exposure and HLA in healthy donors. 60 Vbeta and 13 Jbeta primers were used in PCR. The table came from immunoSEQ multiplex PCR; TCRdb's copy has only in-frame clones and leaves some out. This sample's table has approximately 120,000 clones. The CDR3 sequence is 14 residues long. In germline, CDR1 is MDHEN, CDR2 SYDVKM. V shed 3 bases, J shed 6 bases, and the junction held 4 bases outside the gene matches. The gene calls are TRBV28 and TRBJ1-4, with 7 positions matching TRBD1. Sequences were obtained from PBMCs. This TCR derives from a man between 18 and 29 years old in good health and CMV-seronegative. The CDR3 region is CASSLLGGDEKLFF. The CDR3, as DNA: TGTGCCAGCAGTTTGTTAGGGGGCGATGAAAAACTGTTTTTT. Based on the CDR3 plus reference TRBV28 and TRBJ1-4, the full variable domain is DVKVTQSSRYLVKRTGEKVFLECVQDMDHENMFWYRQDPGLGLRLIYFSYDVKMKEKGDIPEGYSVSREKKERFSLILESASTNQTSMYLCASSLLGGDEKLFFGSGTQLSVL.